A selection of T cell receptor beta chains follows, all from one sample in a study of cytomegalovirus exposure and HLA in healthy donors. Some clones are missing from TCRdb's copy, which holds only in-frame ones; the method was immunoSEQ multiplex PCR. The table has roughly 130,000 clones, roughly 62% seen once; the top ten hold around 1.6%. Material for sequencing was PBMCs. The receptors derive from a man aged 30-40 years in good health and CMV-seropositive. CDR3s include the opening cysteine and the closing phenylalanine or tryptophan. The D gene is left open where the match is weak. Rows give clone size only sometimes, using once, few, many, or a class for an expanded clone.

D	V	size	J	DNA	CDR3
.	TRBV5-1	few	TRBJ1-5	TGCGCCAGCAGCTTACAGGGCAATCAGCCCCAGCATTTT	CASSLQGNQPQHF
TRBD2	TRBV13	.	TRBJ2-7	TGTGCCAGCAGCCTCCTGGGACTAGCGGGAAGGAACGAGCAGTACTTC	CASSLLGLAGRNEQYF
.	TRBV5-1	.	TRBJ1-2	TGCGCCAGCAGCCGCGACAAGGGGCGGTATGGCTACACCTTC	CASSRDKGRYGYTF
.	TRBV28	.	TRBJ2-1	TGTGCCAGCAGTTTATTCAGGGGTGGTGCCTACAATGAGCAGTTCTTC	CASSLFRGGAYNEQFF
.	TRBV10-1	.	TRBJ2-7	TGCGCCAGCAGCGCCACAGGGTTCCCCTACGAGCAGTACTTC	CASSATGFPYEQYF
.	TRBV21-1	.	TRBJ2-3	TGTGCCAGCAGCAAACTCCGTGAGCGGATCCGCACAGATACGCAGTATTTT	CASSKLRERIRTDTQYF
TRBD2	TRBV28	few	TRBJ2-7	TGTGCCAGCAGTTTATCTCTCGGACTAGCGGGGGCACGGTCCTACGAGCAGTACTTC	CASSLSLGLAGARSYEQYF
TRBD1	TRBV19	.	TRBJ1-5	TGTGCCAGTAGTTTACGTCAGGGGGGCAATCAGCCCCAGCATTTT	CASSLRQGGNQPQHF
TRBD2	TRBV7-2	.	TRBJ2-2	TGTGCCAGCAGTTTCTTTTCTAGCGGGCTAACCGGGGAGCTGTTTTTT	CASSFFSSGLTGELFF
.	TRBV6-6	few	TRBJ1-1	TGTGCCAGCAGTTACCTGGGGGGGGAGTACACTGAAGCTTTCTTT	CASSYLGGEYTEAFF
TRBD2	TRBV10-1	.	TRBJ2-7	TGCGCCAGCAGTGGGCTTTCCGGGACTAGCGGCCCCTACGAGCAGTACTTC	CASSGLSGTSGPYEQYF
TRBD2	TRBV27	.	TRBJ2-3	TGTGCCAGCGGGGGTGCGGGAGCGGTAGATACGCAGTATTTT	CASGGAGAVDTQYF
.	TRBV6-5	.	TRBJ2-4	TGTGCCAGCAGTTCCAGGGGGGAGGCCAAAAACATTCAGTACTTC	CASSSRGEAKNIQYF
TRBD1	TRBV7-2	.	TRBJ1-1	TGTGCCAGCAGCTTAGGCCGACAGGGCACTGAAGCTTTCTTT	CASSLGRQGTEAFF
.	TRBV10-1	few	TRBJ2-3	TGCGCCAGCAGTAAGCCCTCATCCCTACGTGTGTTCGTTACGCAGTATTTT	CASSKPSSLRVFVTQYF
.	TRBV5-1	.	TRBJ1-2	TGCGCCAGCAGCTTGGCCCGAGGGCTAAGAGACTATGGCTACACCTTC	CASSLARGLRDYGYTF
.	TRBV29-1	.	TRBJ2-7	TGCAGCGCCGCCGGACTGTCGACGGGGGAGCAGTACTTC	CSAAGLSTGEQYF
.	TRBV6-5	few	TRBJ2-7	TGTGCCAGCCGCGGGACGAGTCGCGACGAGCAGTACTTC	CASRGTSRDEQYF
TRBD1	TRBV25-1	once	TRBJ1-2	TGTGCCAGCAGTGACCTCGAGACAGGGGGCGTCTATGGCTACACCTTC	CASSDLETGGVYGYTF
.	TRBV10-3	.	TRBJ2-7	TGTGCCATCAGCCAAGGGAGAATAAGCGAGCAGTACTTC	CAISQGRISEQYF
TRBD2	TRBV9	.	TRBJ2-3	TGTGCCAGCAGCGTAGCTCAGGGCGGGAGCACCGATACGCAGTATTTT	CASSVAQGGSTDTQYF
.	TRBV4-1	.	TRBJ2-7	TGCGCCAGCAGCCAAATCCTGTTGGGGTGGGTGGGGGCATCCTACGAGCAGTACTTC	CASSQILLGWVGASYEQYF
TRBD2	TRBV6-6	few	TRBJ2-5	TGTGCCAGCAGTTACTCCGCGGGAGGGCCAGAGACCCAGTACTTC	CASSYSAGGPETQYF
TRBD1	TRBV4-2	once	TRBJ1-1	TGTGCCAGCAGCCAGGAATACAGGGGCACTGAAGCTTTCTTT	CASSQEYRGTEAFF